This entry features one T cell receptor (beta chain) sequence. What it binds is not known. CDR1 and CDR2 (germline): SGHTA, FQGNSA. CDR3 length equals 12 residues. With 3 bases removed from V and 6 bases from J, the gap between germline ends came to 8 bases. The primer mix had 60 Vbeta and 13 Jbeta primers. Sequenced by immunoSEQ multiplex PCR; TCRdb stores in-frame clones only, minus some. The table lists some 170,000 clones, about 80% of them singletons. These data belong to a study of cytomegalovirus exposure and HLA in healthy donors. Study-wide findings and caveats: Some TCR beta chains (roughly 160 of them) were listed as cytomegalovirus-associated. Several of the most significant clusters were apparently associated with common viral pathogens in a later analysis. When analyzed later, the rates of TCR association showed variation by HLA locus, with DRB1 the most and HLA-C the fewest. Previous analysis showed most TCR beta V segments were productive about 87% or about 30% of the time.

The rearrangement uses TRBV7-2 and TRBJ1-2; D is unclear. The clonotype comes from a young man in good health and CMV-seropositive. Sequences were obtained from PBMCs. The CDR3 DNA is TGTGCCAGCAGCTTGCCCGGGAATGGCTACACCTTC. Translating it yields CASSLPGNGYTF.